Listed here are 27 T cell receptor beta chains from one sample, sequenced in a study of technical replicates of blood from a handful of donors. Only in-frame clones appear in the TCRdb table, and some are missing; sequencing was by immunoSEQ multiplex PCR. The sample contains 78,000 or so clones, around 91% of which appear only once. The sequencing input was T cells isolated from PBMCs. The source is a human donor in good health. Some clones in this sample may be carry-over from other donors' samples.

CDR3 in DNA: TGTGCCAGTAGCATGGGGTGGGCTAGCGGGCGGCACAATGAGCAGTTCTTC. This encodes CASSMGWASGRHNEQFF. The chain combines TRBV19 with TRBJ2-1; TRBD2 aligns across 8 bases. This CDR3 region has 17 residues. The trim removed 6 bases at V and 5 bases at J, leaving 15 bases unmatched. Germline values: CDR1 LNHDA, CDR2 SQIVND (reference sequence).

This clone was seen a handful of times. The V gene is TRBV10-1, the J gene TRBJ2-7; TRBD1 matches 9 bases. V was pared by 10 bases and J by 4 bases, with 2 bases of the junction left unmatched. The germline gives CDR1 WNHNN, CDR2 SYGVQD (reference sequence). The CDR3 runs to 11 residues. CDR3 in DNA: TGCGCCACGGGACAGGGATACGAGCAGTACTTC. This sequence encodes CATGQGYEQYF.

CDR3 bases: TGTGCCAGCAGCTTAAGAGGGCTCGATGGCTACACCTTC. This gives the protein CASSLRGLDGYTF. The chain employs TRBV7-3 and TRBJ1-2; D remains unclear. Germline V gene data show CDR1 as SGHTA and CDR2 as FQGTGA. V lost 1 base and J 6 bases, leaving 9 bases between the germline ends. The CDR3 extends over 13 amino acids.

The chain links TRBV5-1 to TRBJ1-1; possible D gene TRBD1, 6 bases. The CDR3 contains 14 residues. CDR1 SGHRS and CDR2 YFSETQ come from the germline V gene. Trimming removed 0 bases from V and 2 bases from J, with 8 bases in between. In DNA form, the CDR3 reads TGCGCCAGCAGCTTGGGACAGGACAACACTGAAGCTTTCTTT. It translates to CASSLGQDNTEAFF.

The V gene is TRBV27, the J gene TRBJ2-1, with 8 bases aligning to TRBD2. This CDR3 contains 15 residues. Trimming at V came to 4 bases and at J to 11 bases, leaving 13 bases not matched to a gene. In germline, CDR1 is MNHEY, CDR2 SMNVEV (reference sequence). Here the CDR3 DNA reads TGTGCCAGCAGTTCGCCTTCACGGGAGGGAGGGAAGCAGTTCTTC. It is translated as CASSSPSREGGKQFF.

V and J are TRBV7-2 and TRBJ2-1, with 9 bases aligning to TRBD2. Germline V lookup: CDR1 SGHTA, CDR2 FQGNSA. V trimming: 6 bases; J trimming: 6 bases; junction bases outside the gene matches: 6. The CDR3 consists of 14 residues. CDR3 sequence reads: CASRRAGGPNEQFF. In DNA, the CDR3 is TGTGCCAGCAGGAGGGCGGGAGGGCCCAATGAGCAGTTCTTC.

The CDR3 loop is CASSPKPGQGDVVNEQFF. In DNA form, the CDR3 reads TGTGCCAGCAGCCCAAAACCGGGACAGGGCGATGTAGTGAATGAGCAGTTCTTC. The gene calls are TRBV7-9 and TRBJ2-1; 9 bases align to TRBD1. From germline, CDR1 is SEHNR and CDR2 FQNEAQ (reference sequence). CDR3 length: 18 residues. The junction had 18 bases not matched to a gene; V was cut back by 5 bases and J by 7 bases.

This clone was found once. For the CDR3, the DNA is TGCAGCGTTCTCCTTGGTGCTCCCAGCTACGAGCAGTACTTC. Encoded protein: CSVLLGAPSYEQYF. The chain joins TRBV29-1 to TRBJ2-7; D is uncertain. V lost 5 bases and J lost 3, with 17 bases in between. This CDR3 region has 14 residues. CDR1 is SQVTM, CDR2 ANQGSEA, per germline.

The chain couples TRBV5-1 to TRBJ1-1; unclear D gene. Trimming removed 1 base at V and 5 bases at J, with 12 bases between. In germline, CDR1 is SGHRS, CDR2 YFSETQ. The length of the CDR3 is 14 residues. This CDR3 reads CASSLRTYETEAFF. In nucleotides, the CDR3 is TGCGCCAGCAGCTTGAGAACATATGAAACTGAAGCTTTCTTT.

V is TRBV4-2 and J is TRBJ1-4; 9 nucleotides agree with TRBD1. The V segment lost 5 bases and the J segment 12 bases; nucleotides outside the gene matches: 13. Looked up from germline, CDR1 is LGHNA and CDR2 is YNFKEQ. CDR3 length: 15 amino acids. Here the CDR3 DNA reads TGTGCCAGCAGCGGGAGACAGGGGGATAGTTATGAACTGTTTTTT. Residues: CASSGRQGDSYELFF.

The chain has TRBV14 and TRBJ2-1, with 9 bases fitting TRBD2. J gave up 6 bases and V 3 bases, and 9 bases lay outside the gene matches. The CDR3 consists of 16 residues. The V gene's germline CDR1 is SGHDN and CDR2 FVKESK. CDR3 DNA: TGTGCCAGCAGCCAGCCGTGGGGGACTAGCAGCAATGAGCAGTTCTTC. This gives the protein CASSQPWGTSSNEQFF.

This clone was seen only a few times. The CDR3 loop reads CASSNTGTGKFQAFF. The CDR3 DNA is TGTGCCAGCAGCAACACCGGGACAGGGAAGTTTCAAGCTTTCTTT. The V and J genes are TRBV9 and TRBJ1-1; 9 nucleotides align to TRBD1. This CDR3 is built from 15 residues. The J segment lost 9 bases and the V segment lost 4 bases, leaving 13 bases of the junction unmatched. Germline values: CDR1 SGDLS, CDR2 YYNGEE.

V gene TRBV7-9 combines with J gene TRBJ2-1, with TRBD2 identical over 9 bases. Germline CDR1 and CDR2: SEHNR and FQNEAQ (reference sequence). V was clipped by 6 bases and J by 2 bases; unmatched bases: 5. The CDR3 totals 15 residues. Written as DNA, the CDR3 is TGTGCCAGCAGTTATGGACTAGCGCCCTACAATGAGCAGTTCTTC. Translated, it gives CASSYGLAPYNEQFF.

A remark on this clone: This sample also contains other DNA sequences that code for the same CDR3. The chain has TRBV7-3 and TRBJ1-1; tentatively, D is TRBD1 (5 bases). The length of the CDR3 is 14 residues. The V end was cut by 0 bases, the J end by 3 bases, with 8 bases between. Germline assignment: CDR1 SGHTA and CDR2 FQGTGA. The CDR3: CASSLTQGDTEAFF. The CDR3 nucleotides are TGTGCCAGCAGCTTAACCCAAGGGGACACTGAAGCTTTCTTT.

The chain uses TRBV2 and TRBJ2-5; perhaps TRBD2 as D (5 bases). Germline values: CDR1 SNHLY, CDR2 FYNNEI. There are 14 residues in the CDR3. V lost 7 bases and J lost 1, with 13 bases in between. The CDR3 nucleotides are TGTGCCAGCACGCAGTACGGAGGCCAAGAGACCCAGTACTTC. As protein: CASTQYGGQETQYF.

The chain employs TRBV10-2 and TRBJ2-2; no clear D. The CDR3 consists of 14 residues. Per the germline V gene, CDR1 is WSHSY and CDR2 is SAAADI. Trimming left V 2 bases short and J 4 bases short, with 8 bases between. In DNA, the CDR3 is TGCGCCAGCAGTGAGAGAGTCTTCACCGGGGAGCTGTTTTTT. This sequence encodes CASSERVFTGELFF.

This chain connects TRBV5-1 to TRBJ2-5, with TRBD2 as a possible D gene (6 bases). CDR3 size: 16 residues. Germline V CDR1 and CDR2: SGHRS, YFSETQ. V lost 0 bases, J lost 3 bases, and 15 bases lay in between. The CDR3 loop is CASSLDRGSRKETQYF. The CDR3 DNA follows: TGCGCCAGCAGCTTGGATCGGGGGTCGAGGAAAGAGACCCAGTACTTC.

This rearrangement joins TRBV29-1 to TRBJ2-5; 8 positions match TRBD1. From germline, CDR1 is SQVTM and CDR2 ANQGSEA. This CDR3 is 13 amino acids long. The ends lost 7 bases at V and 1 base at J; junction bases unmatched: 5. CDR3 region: CSALGQGQETQYF. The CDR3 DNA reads TGCAGCGCTCTCGGACAGGGCCAAGAGACCCAGTACTTC.

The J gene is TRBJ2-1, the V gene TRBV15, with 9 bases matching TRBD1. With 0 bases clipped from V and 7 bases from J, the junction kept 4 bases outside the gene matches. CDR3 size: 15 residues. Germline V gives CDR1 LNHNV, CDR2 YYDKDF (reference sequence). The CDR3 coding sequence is TGTGCCACCAGCAGAGATAGGGGACAGGGAAATGAGCAGTTCTTC. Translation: CATSRDRGQGNEQFF.

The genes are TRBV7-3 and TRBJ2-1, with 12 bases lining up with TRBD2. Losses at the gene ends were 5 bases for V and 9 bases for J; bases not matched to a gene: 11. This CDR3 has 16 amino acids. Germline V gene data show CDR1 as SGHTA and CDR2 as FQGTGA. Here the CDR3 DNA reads TGTGCCAGCAGCCAATCTAGCGGGAGGGCCCCAGGTGAGCAGTTCTTC. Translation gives CASSQSSGRAPGEQFF.

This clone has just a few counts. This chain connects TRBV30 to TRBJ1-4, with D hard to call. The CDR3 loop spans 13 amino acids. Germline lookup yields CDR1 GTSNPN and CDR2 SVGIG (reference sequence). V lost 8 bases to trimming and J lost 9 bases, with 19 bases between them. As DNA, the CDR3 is TGTGCCGTTATCTATTCCCGAAATCAAAAACTGTTTTTT. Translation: CAVIYSRNQKLFF.

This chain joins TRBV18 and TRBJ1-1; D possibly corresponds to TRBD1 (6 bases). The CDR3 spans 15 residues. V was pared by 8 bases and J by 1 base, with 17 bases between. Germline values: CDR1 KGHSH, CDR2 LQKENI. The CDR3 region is CASTPSSQGNTEAFF. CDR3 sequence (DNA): TGTGCCAGCACCCCTTCTTCACAGGGGAACACTGAAGCTTTCTTT. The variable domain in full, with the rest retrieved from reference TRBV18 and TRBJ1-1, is NAGVMQNPRHLVRRRGQEARLRCSPMKGHSHVYWYRQLPEEGLKFMVYLQKENIIDESGMPKERFSAEFPKEGPSILRIQQVVRGDSAAYFCASTPSSQGNTEAFFGQGTRLTVV.

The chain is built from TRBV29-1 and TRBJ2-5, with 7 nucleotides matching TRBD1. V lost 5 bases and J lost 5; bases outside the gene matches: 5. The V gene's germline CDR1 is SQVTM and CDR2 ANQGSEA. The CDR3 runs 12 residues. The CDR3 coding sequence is TGCAGCGTTAAAGGGGGCCCGGAGACCCAGTACTTC. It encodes CSVKGGPETQYF.

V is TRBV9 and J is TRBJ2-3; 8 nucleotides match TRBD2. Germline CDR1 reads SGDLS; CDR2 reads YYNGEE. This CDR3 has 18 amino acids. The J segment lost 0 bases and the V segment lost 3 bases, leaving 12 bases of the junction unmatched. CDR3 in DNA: TGTGCCAGCAGCGCACCTAGCGGGCTTAGAATTAGCACAGATACGCAGTATTTT. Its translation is CASSAPSGLRISTDTQYF.

The DNA of the CDR3 is TGTGCCAGTAGTATCCTATCTAGCGGGGGTCCGACAGATACGCAGTATTTT. It translates to CASSILSSGGPTDTQYF. The chain employs TRBV19 and TRBJ2-3; 10 bases match TRBD2. Germline V gene lookup returns CDR1 LNHDA and CDR2 SQIVND (reference sequence). V was clipped by 3 bases and J by 3 bases; unmatched bases: 9. The CDR3 sequence is 17 residues long.

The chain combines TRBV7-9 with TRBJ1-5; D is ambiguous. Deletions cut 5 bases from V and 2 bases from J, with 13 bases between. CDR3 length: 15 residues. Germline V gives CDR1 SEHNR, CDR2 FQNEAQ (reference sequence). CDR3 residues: CASSNRGGRNQPQHF. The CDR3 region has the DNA TGTGCCAGCAGCAATCGGGGAGGCCGCAATCAGCCCCAGCATTTT.

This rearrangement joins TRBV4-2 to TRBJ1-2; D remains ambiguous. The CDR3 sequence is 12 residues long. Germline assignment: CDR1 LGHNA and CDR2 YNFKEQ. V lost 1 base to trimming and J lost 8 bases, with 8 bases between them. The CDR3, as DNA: TGTGCCAGCAGCCAAGCCCGGGAGGGCTACACCTTC. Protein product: CASSQAREGYTF.